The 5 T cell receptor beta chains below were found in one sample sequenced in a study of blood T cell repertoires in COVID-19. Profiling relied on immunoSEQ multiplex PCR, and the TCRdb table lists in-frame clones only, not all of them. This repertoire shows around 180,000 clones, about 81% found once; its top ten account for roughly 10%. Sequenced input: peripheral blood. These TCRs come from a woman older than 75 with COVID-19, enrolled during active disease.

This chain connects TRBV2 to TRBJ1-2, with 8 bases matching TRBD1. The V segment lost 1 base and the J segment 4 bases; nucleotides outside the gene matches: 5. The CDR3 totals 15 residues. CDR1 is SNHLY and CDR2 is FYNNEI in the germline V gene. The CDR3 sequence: CASSEGPGGPYGYTF. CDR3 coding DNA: TGTGCCAGCAGTGAAGGGCCAGGGGGCCCCTATGGCTACACCTTC.

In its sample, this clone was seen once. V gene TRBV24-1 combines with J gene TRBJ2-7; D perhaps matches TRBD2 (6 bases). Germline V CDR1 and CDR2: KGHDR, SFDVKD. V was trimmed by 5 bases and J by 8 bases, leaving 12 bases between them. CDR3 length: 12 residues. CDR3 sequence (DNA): TGTGCCACCAGTGCCAATGGGGGGAAGCAGTACTTC. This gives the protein CATSANGGKQYF.

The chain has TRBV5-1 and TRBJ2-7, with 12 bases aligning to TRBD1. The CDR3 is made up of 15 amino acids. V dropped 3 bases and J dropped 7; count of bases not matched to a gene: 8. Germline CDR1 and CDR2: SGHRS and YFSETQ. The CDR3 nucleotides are TGCGCCAGCAGCTGGACGGGGACAGGGGGCAGGGAGCAGTACTTC. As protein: CASSWTGTGGREQYF.

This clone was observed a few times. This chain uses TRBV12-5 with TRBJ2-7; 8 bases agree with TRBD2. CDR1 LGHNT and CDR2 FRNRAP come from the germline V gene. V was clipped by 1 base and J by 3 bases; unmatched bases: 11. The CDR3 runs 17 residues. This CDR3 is CASGLARTSRNHYEQYF. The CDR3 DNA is TGTGCTAGTGGTTTGGCCCGGACTAGCCGGAACCACTACGAGCAGTACTTC.

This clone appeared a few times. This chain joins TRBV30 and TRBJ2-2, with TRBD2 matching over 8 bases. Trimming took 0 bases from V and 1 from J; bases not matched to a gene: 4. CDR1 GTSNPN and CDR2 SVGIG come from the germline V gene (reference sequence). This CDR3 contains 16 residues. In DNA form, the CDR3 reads TGTGCCTGGAGTGTACTTCGGGGGGGGAACACCGGGGAGCTGTTTTTT. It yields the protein CAWSVLRGGNTGELFF.